This T cell receptor (beta chain) was captured in a study of shared clonotypes between healthy human individuals. Whole-study context: Three plates were used per donor for CD4 naive, three for CD4 memory, two for CD8 naive and one for CD8 memory.

Participating donors were healthy, HIV-negative adults free of recent acute infections or vaccinations. Over several immunoSEQ plates, each subset's genomic DNA was distributed in even portions. The assay was immunoSEQ multiplex PCR, and TCRdb's table has in-frame clones only and misses some. The table lists approximately 980,000 clones, 60% to 85% of them singletons. This clone was seen only a few times. What it binds is not known. This sample includes further DNA sequences coding for the same CDR3. Study-level points and caveats: Several donors held around 5% of naive CD4 clonotypes in common.

The CDR3 length is 14 residues. V was cut by 4 bases and J by 4 bases, with 13 bases left in between. The germline gives CDR1 WNHNN, CDR2 SYGVQD (reference sequence). Sequencing was done on a sample of memory CD4+ T cells sorted from blood. Subset denoted: CD45RA-negative fraction. The chain combines TRBV10-1 with TRBJ1-1, with TRBD1 as a possible D gene (6 bases). The sequence came from a man aged 18 to 29 in good health. The CDR3 region has the DNA TGCGCCAGCAGTGGTCAGGGGATGGGCACTGAAGCTTTCTTT. It translates to CASSGQGMGTEAFF.